Sequencing of this T cell receptor (beta chain) was carried out in a study of blood T cells in healthy people across ages. Each donor supplied approximately 10 milliliters of peripheral blood. Next came a second PCR, run for roughly 6 to 11 cycles, which used a sample-barcoded 5' primer along with a J-beta primer mix. MiXCR was run by TCRdb on the 5' RACE reads, yielding one entry per CDR3 protein. The table includes about a million distinct CDR3 sequences, approximately 38% detected once. The CDR3 is 15 amino acids. V was clipped by 2 bases and J by 8 bases; unmatched bases: 9. The germline V gene has CDR1 SGHRS and CDR2 YFSETQ.

V and J are TRBV5-1 and TRBJ2-1; 8 bases align to TRBD2. The TCR was taken from a man between 18 and 35 years old in good health. What was sequenced was blood. This chain's CDR3 is CASSLKAGENDEQFF. The CDR3 DNA follows: TGCGCCAGCAGCTTAAAAGCGGGGGAGAACGATGAGCAGTTCTTC.